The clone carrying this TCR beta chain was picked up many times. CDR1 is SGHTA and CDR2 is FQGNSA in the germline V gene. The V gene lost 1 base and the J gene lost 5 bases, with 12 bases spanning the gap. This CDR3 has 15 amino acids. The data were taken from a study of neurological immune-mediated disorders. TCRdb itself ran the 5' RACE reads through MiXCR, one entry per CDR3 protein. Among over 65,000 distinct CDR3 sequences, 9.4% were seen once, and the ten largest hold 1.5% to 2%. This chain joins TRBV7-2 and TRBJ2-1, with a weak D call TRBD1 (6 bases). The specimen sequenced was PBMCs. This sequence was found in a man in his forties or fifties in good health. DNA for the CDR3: TGTGCCAGCAGCTTAGTAGGGGGTAGCGACAATGAGCAGTTCTTC. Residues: CASSLVGGSDNEQFF.